This TCR beta chain derives from a study of blood T cell repertoires in COVID-19. Using immunoSEQ multiplex PCR, the repertoire was profiled, and TCRdb retains in-frame clones only, with some absent. The table includes about 250,000 clones, approximately 80% detected once. CDR3 length: 15 amino acids. V lost 2 bases to trimming and J lost 5 bases, with 15 bases between them. Per germline, CDR1 MNHNS and CDR2 SASEGT. The chain recombines TRBV6-1 with TRBJ1-1; TRBD1 is a possible D gene (5 bases). Sequencing was performed on peripheral blood. The sequence derives from a man older than 75 with acute or convalescent COVID-19. This CDR3 is CASSENGREGTEAFF. CDR3 in DNA: TGTGCCAGCAGTGAAAACGGCAGGGAGGGAACTGAAGCTTTCTTT.